These 26 T cell receptor beta chains were all obtained from the same sample, sequenced in a study of cytomegalovirus exposure and HLA in healthy donors. PCR used 60 Vbeta primers and 13 Jbeta primers. Profiling relied on immunoSEQ multiplex PCR, and the TCRdb table lists in-frame clones only, not all of them. The sample shows some 150,000 clones, around 72% of them seen only once. The sequencing input was PBMCs. The receptors were gathered from a man in his fifties in good health and CMV-seropositive.

This clone was counted only a few times. The J gene is TRBJ1-1, the V gene TRBV2; D is uncertain. The length of the CDR3 is 12 residues. Germline-derived CDR1 and CDR2 are SNHLY and FYNNEI. Trimming left V 6 bases short and J 2 bases short, with 7 bases between. The CDR3 nucleotides read TGTGCCAGCAGCACAGCTAACACTGAAGCTTTCTTT. Translated, it gives CASSTANTEAFF.

V usage is TRBV7-8 and J usage is TRBJ2-1; 8 nucleotides agree with TRBD2. The CDR3 runs to 16 residues. Trimming at V came to 5 bases and at J to 0 bases, leaving 6 bases not matched to a gene. Germline-derived CDR1 and CDR2 are SGHVS and FQNEAQ. The CDR3 DNA sequence: TGTGCCAGCAGCCGCGTACTAGCGGACTCCTACAATGAGCAGTTCTTC. Translated, it gives CASSRVLADSYNEQFF.

CDR3 DNA: TGTGCCAGCAGCACCGGGACACTGGCTGGCTACACCTTC. Protein sequence: CASSTGTLAGYTF. This rearrangement joins TRBV7-9 to TRBJ1-2; maybe TRBD1 (6 bases). Looked up from germline, CDR1 is SEHNR and CDR2 is FQNEAQ (reference sequence). The CDR3 runs to 13 residues. With 5 bases removed from V and 7 bases from J, the gap between germline ends came to 14 bases.

The V gene is TRBV7-8, the J gene TRBJ2-1, with 8 bases lining up with TRBD2. Looked up from germline, CDR1 is SGHVS and CDR2 is FQNEAQ. V trimming: 0 bases; J trimming: 8 bases; junction bases outside the gene matches: 3. CDR3 length: 14 amino acids. CDR3 sequence reads: CASSLAGLDHEQFF. CDR3 bases: TGTGCCAGCAGCTTAGCGGGACTAGACCATGAGCAGTTCTTC.

The chain uses TRBV6-4 and TRBJ1-5, with D maybe TRBD1 (5 bases). V was pared by 7 bases and J by 4 bases, with 26 bases between. Per the germline V gene, CDR1 is MRHNA and CDR2 is SNTAGT. The CDR3 length is 18 residues. Here the CDR3 reads CASMRTLGADQRNQPQHF. CDR3 nucleotide sequence: TGTGCCAGCATGAGGACATTAGGGGCTGATCAGAGAAATCAGCCCCAGCATTTT.

This chain connects TRBV5-4 to TRBJ2-2; no reliable D call. Between the trimmed V and J ends, which lost 3 bases and 1 base, there was a span of 10 bases. This CDR3 has 15 amino acids. Per the germline V gene, CDR1 is SGHNT and CDR2 is YYREEE (reference sequence). CDR3: CASSYEVKNTGELFF. The CDR3 DNA follows: TGTGCCAGCAGCTATGAGGTTAAGAACACCGGGGAGCTGTTTTTT.

The V and J genes are TRBV6-5 and TRBJ2-7; TRBD1 matches 7 bases. This CDR3 region has 14 residues. Trimming took 10 bases from V and 4 from J; bases not matched to a gene: 13. Germline V CDR1 and CDR2: MNHEY, SVGAGI. The CDR3 DNA reads as TGTGCCACTTCTCCTCGGGACAGTCCTTACGAGCAGTACTTC. This encodes CATSPRDSPYEQYF.

This clone appeared a few times. This chain connects TRBV7-8 to TRBJ2-2; D may be TRBD2 (6 bases). CDR3 length equals 15 residues. The V and J ends lost 2 bases and 6 bases respectively, with 13 bases between them. The germline V gene has CDR1 SGHVS and CDR2 FQNEAQ. The CDR3 DNA reads TGTGCCAGCAGCTTAACTACAAGCGGGTCCGGGGAGCTGTTTTTT. It is translated as CASSLTTSGSGELFF.

V and J are TRBV18 and TRBJ2-5; D is ambiguous. Germline values: CDR1 KGHSH, CDR2 LQKENI. Between the trimmed V and J ends, which lost 5 bases and 5 bases, there was a span of 6 bases. The length of the CDR3 is 11 residues. Here the CDR3 DNA reads TGTGCCAGCTCAGTCGGGGAGACCCAGTACTTC. It is translated as CASSVGETQYF.

The sample holds a few counts of this clone. The rearrangement joins TRBV2 to TRBJ1-5; 10 bases map to TRBD1. The trim removed 4 bases at V and 11 bases at J, leaving 2 bases unmatched. In germline, CDR1 is SNHLY, CDR2 FYNNEI. The CDR3 totals 12 residues. The CDR3 loop is CASSGDRGAQHF. The CDR3 DNA reads as TGTGCCAGCAGTGGGGACAGGGGAGCCCAGCATTTT.

This clone was detected only a few times. CDR3 sequence reads: CASSLLDGPPNYGYTF. CDR3 nucleotide sequence: TGTGCCAGCAGCTTACTCGATGGGCCCCCAAACTATGGCTACACCTTC. The V call is TRBV7-9, the J call TRBJ1-2; no clear D. This CDR3 spans 16 amino acids. With 2 bases removed from V and 2 bases from J, the gap between germline ends came to 15 bases. CDR1 and CDR2 from the germline V gene are SEHNR and FQNEAQ (reference sequence).

V and J are TRBV29-1 and TRBJ2-5, with a weak D call TRBD1 (5 bases). Germline lookup yields CDR1 SQVTM and CDR2 ANQGSEA. Deletions cut 6 bases from V and 4 bases from J, with 12 bases between. CDR3 length: 12 amino acids. The CDR3 protein is CSVQQVLETQYF. CDR3 in DNA: TGCAGCGTCCAACAGGTGCTAGAGACCCAGTACTTC.

A remark on this clone: The sample has other DNA sequences that encode this CDR3 too. The chain employs TRBV5-1 and TRBJ2-6; 8 nucleotides match TRBD1. Germline assignment: CDR1 SGHRS and CDR2 YFSETQ. J gave up 4 bases and V 8 bases, and 11 bases lay outside the gene matches. CDR3 length: 16 amino acids. The CDR3 protein is CASSKGQVAGANVLTF. The CDR3 bases are TGCGCCAGTAGCAAGGGACAGGTGGCAGGGGCCAACGTCCTGACTTTC.

This chain links TRBV5-1 with TRBJ2-7; D remains ambiguous. Per the germline V gene, CDR1 is SGHRS and CDR2 is YFSETQ. This CDR3 has 13 amino acids. Between the trimmed V and J ends, which lost 0 bases and 3 bases, there was a span of 7 bases. Here the CDR3 DNA reads TGCGCCAGCAGCTTGGCCGCGGACTACGAGCAGTACTTC. Translating gives CASSLAADYEQYF.

The chain has TRBV5-4 and TRBJ2-2; weak D call: TRBD1 (6 bases). Per the germline V gene, CDR1 is SGHNT and CDR2 is YYREEE (reference sequence). Deletions cut 5 bases from V and 6 bases from J, with 14 bases between. The CDR3 consists of 14 residues. CDR3 bases: TGTGCCAGCAGTACACAACAGGGCCCCGGGGAGCTGTTTTTT. Amino acids: CASSTQQGPGELFF.

This clone was counted a few times. V is TRBV2 and J is TRBJ1-5; 10 bases agree with TRBD1. Looked up from germline, CDR1 is SNHLY and CDR2 is FYNNEI. The CDR3 is 15 amino acids. With 6 bases clipped from V and 6 bases from J, the junction kept 8 bases outside the gene matches. This chain's CDR3 is CASRGTTGGGQPQHF. CDR3 nucleotides: TGTGCCAGCAGGGGTACGACAGGGGGCGGTCAGCCCCAGCATTTT.

The chain couples TRBV5-1 to TRBJ2-6; a weak D match, TRBD1 (6 bases). CDR3 length: 18 amino acids. V gave up 4 bases and J gave up 2 bases, with 19 bases separating them. Germline V lookup: CDR1 SGHRS, CDR2 YFSETQ. The CDR3 DNA reads TGCGCCAGCAGCCTTCTAACAGGGCGGCCGACTGGGGCCAACGTCCTGACTTTC. The encoded protein is CASSLLTGRPTGANVLTF.

The chain combines TRBV19 with TRBJ2-2; 8 nucleotides align to TRBD2. Trimming removed 4 bases from V and 1 base from J; junction bases left unmatched: 8. Germline CDR1 LNHDA, CDR2 SQIVND (reference sequence). CDR3 length: 17 amino acids. This CDR3 reads CASSSKRELQNTGELFF. For the CDR3, the DNA is TGTGCCAGTAGTAGTAAGCGGGAGTTGCAGAACACCGGGGAGCTGTTTTTT.

In the case of this clone: The sample has other DNA sequences that encode this CDR3 too. This chain joins TRBV18 and TRBJ1-2; TRBD1 agrees at 8 bases. Germline assignment: CDR1 KGHSH and CDR2 LQKENI. The V and J ends lost 3 bases and 2 bases, in that order; junction bases with no gene match: 5. This CDR3 contains 15 residues. CDR3 DNA: TGTGCCAGCTCACCGCCGGGACAGGAGAACTATGGCTACACCTTC. This sequence encodes CASSPPGQENYGYTF.

In the case of this clone: At one boundary the junction diverges from the germline segment, which might be a read error. The V call is TRBV7-7, the J call TRBJ2-5, with 14 positions matching TRBD2. The CDR3 consists of 16 residues. From germline, CDR1 is SSHAT and CDR2 FNYEAQ (reference sequence). The CDR3 is CASSLGTSGSPETQYF. CDR3 nucleotides: TGTGCTAGCAGCTTAGGGACTAGCGGGAGCCCGGAGACCCAGTACTTC. Full variable domain (remainder filled in from reference TRBV7-7 and TRBJ2-5): GAGVSQSPRYKVTKRGQDVTLRCDPISSHATLYWYQQALGQGPEFLTYFNYEAQPDKSGLPSDRFSAERPEGSISTLTIQRTEQRDSAMYRCASSLGTSGSPETQYFGPGTRLLVL.

This clone was observed a single time. The germline gene is not matched at one end of the junction; a read error may be the cause. This chain links TRBV5-3 with TRBJ2-3, with 11 bases matching TRBD2. TRBV5-3 is given ORF status, its function remaining uncertain. The CDR3 spans 14 residues. The CDR3 spells CARSPESLAGESNF. DNA for the CDR3: TGTGCCAGAAGCCCTGAGTCACTAGCGGGGGAATCTAATTTT.

The rearrangement uses TRBV10-1 and TRBJ1-1; a possible D gene is TRBD1 (6 bases). The CDR3 has 15 amino acids. Trimming shortened V by 6 bases and J by 0 bases, and 14 bases separated the two germline ends. Looked up from germline, CDR1 is WNHNN and CDR2 is SYGVQD (reference sequence). CDR3 loop: CASSPTTGLNTEAFF. As DNA, the CDR3 is TGCGCCAGCAGCCCCACGACAGGATTGAACACTGAAGCTTTCTTT.

This clone was detected only a few times. The chain joins TRBV15 to TRBJ1-4; TRBD1 is a possible D gene (5 bases). V dropped 0 bases and J dropped 7 bases, with 12 bases sitting between them. The V gene's germline CDR1 is LNHNV and CDR2 YYDKDF (reference sequence). This CDR3 is built from 15 residues. In DNA, the CDR3 is TGTGCCACCAGCAGAGATCGGGACTCTAGTGAAAAACTGTTTTTT. It yields the protein CATSRDRDSSEKLFF.

Only a few counts were recorded for this clone. V gene TRBV9 combines with J gene TRBJ2-7, with D possibly being TRBD1 (6 bases). CDR1 is SGDLS, CDR2 YYNGEE, per germline. The CDR3 contains 15 residues. Trimming removed 0 bases at V and 2 bases at J, with 12 bases between. In nucleotides, the CDR3 is TGTGCCAGCAGCGTAGCGGCAGGGGTGGCCTACGAGCAGTACTTC. This gives the protein CASSVAAGVAYEQYF. The full variable domain, with the rest looked up from reference TRBV9 and TRBJ2-7, is DSGVTQTPKHLITATGQRVTLRCSPRSGDLSVYWYQQSLDQGLQFLIQYYNGEERAKGNILERFSAQQFPDLHSELNLSSLELGDSALYFCASSVAAGVAYEQYFGPGTRLTVT.

The CDR3 loop is CASRGGLAGGNEQFF. Here the CDR3 DNA reads TGTGCCAGCAGGGGCGGACTAGCGGGAGGAAATGAGCAGTTCTTC. The chain combines TRBV6-5 with TRBJ2-1; 14 nucleotides agree with TRBD2. The CDR3 is 15 residues long. The germline V gene encodes CDR1 MNHEY and CDR2 SVGAGI. Trimming removed 6 bases from V and 7 bases from J; junction bases left unmatched: 5.

The V call is TRBV30, the J call TRBJ2-2, with D possibly matching TRBD1 (6 bases). V was trimmed by 0 bases and J by 6 bases, leaving 23 bases between them. CDR1 is GTSNPN and CDR2 is SVGIG in the germline V gene (reference sequence). CDR3 length: 18 amino acids. The CDR3 protein is CAWSVRGCQGMSAGELFF. The CDR3 DNA is TGTGCCTGGAGTGTGAGGGGGTGCCAGGGTATGTCGGCCGGGGAGCTGTTTTTT.